Below, 26 T cell receptor beta chains from the same sample are listed, as sequenced in a study of T-cell reconstitution after alpha-beta-depleted transplantation in children. It was with unique molecular identifiers that the TCRbeta library was prepared. Using its own MiXCR run on the PCR reads, TCRdb lists one record per CDR3 protein. Of 490,000 or so distinct CDR3 sequences listed, about 10% were seen once; the top ten hold just over 2%. Here the sequenced sample was PBMCs, taken before TCRalphabeta/CD19-depleted stem cell transplant. Source of these receptors: a child aged 2 to 10 with inherited bone marrow failure, due to receive a stem cell transplant.

This clonotype showed up many times. This chain joins TRBV6-2 or TRBV6-3 and TRBJ2-1; D is ambiguous. Looked up from germline, CDR1 is MNHEY and CDR2 is SVGEGT. CDR3 length: 15 residues. V was cut by 0 bases and J by 3 bases, with 9 bases left in between. CDR3 sequence (DNA): TGTGCCAGCAGTTACTCGAAGGTCCACTACAATGAGCAGTTCTTC. As protein: CASSYSKVHYNEQFF.

The CDR3 reads CASSQDGPLASDYNEQFF. The CDR3 nucleotides are TGCGCCAGCAGCCAAGATGGCCCCCTAGCGAGCGACTACAATGAGCAGTTCTTC. This chain links TRBV4-1 with TRBJ2-1, with D tentatively TRBD2 (6 bases). The CDR3 is made up of 18 amino acids. The V end was cut by 0 bases, the J end by 3 bases, with 18 bases between. Germline V gene sequence: CDR1 MGHRA, CDR2 YSYEKL.

This clonotype appeared many times. V usage is TRBV6-1 and J usage is TRBJ2-1, with a possible D match to TRBD1 (5 bases). V lost 6 bases to trimming and J lost 9 bases, with 12 bases between them. The CDR3 spans 12 residues. The germline V gene has CDR1 MNHNS and CDR2 SASEGT. CDR3 nucleotide sequence: TGTGCCAGCAGGGAGACAGTGGGTGAGCAGTTCTTC. Amino acids: CASRETVGEQFF.

The rearrangement joins TRBV5-4 to TRBJ2-7, with 14 bases lining up with TRBD2. Germline values: CDR1 SGHNT, CDR2 YYREEE (reference sequence). This CDR3 region has 17 residues. V trimming: 3 bases; J trimming: 2 bases; junction bases outside the gene matches: 7. The CDR3, as DNA: TGTGCCAGCAGCTCCTATGGACTAGCGGGAGGCGCCTACGAGCAGTACTTC. Its protein product is CASSSYGLAGGAYEQYF.

This sequence joins TRBV19 and TRBJ2-2, with TRBD1 identical over 7 bases. Germline CDR1 and CDR2: LNHDA and SQIVND (reference sequence). This CDR3 region has 16 residues. V gave up 4 bases and J gave up 0 bases; unmatched junction bases: 5. Written as DNA, the CDR3 is TGTGCCAGTAGTAAGACCGGGACAGCGAACACCGGGGAGCTGTTTTTT. Translated, it gives CASSKTGTANTGELFF.

This clonotype was detected ten times or more. The chain combines TRBV6-1 with TRBJ1-5; D remains ambiguous. Trimming removed 1 base from V and 0 bases from J, with 13 bases in between. The CDR3 is 17 amino acids. The V gene's germline CDR1 is MNHNS and CDR2 SASEGT. The CDR3 loop reads CASSEGRAGYSNQPQHF. CDR3 nucleotide sequence: TGTGCCAGCAGTGAAGGGCGGGCAGGTTATAGCAATCAGCCCCAGCATTTT.

In its sample, this clonotype was seen a few times. The chain employs TRBV29-1 and TRBJ2-7; 13 bases fit TRBD2. Germline values: CDR1 SQVTM, CDR2 ANQGSEA. The V segment lost 7 bases and the J segment 2 bases; nucleotides outside the gene matches: 11. The CDR3 sequence is 16 residues long. The CDR3 spells CSAELAGGSGAYEQYF. CDR3 coding DNA: TGCAGCGCCGAACTAGCGGGAGGGAGTGGCGCCTACGAGCAGTACTTC.

The sample holds many counts of this clonotype. The chain links TRBV28 to TRBJ2-1; D uncertain. Trimming removed 8 bases at V and 5 bases at J, with 7 bases between. This CDR3 is built from 11 residues. Germline V gives CDR1 MDHEN, CDR2 SYDVKM. Here the CDR3 reads CASGADNEQFF. The CDR3 DNA follows: TGTGCCAGCGGCGCGGACAATGAGCAGTTCTTC.

This clonotype was seen only a few times. The rearrangement links TRBV10-3 to TRBJ2-7; 7 nucleotides agree with TRBD1. V trimming: 5 bases; J trimming: 0 bases; junction bases outside the gene matches: 4. From germline, CDR1 is ENHRY and CDR2 SYGVKD. CDR3 size: 14 residues. CDR3 nucleotide sequence: TGTGCCATCAGTTTCCGGGACAGCTCCTACGAGCAGTACTTC. Protein product: CAISFRDSSYEQYF.

This clonotype was picked up many times. The chain is built from TRBV27 and TRBJ2-3, with 7 bases matching TRBD1. This CDR3 is 15 amino acids long. CDR1 is MNHEY, CDR2 SMNVEV, per germline (reference sequence). V was pared by 7 bases and J by 2 bases, with 9 bases of the junction left unmatched. The CDR3 bases are TGTGCCAGCATAGAATCGACAGGGTCCACAGATACGCAGTATTTT. Its translation: CASIESTGSTDTQYF.

This clonotype was counted at least ten times. This rearrangement joins TRBV20-1 to TRBJ1-4; D may be TRBD1 (5 bases). Looked up from germline, CDR1 is DFQATT and CDR2 is SNEGSKA (reference sequence). The CDR3 is 13 residues long. V was clipped by 5 bases and J by 8 bases, with 15 bases between them. CDR3 sequence (DNA): TGCAGTGCTGAGGGGAGGGCCCTGGAAAAACTGTTTTTT. Translated: CSAEGRALEKLFF.

On this clonotype: A read error is possible here, since a much larger clone lies one base away. The chain uses TRBV20-1 and TRBJ2-5, with D possibly being TRBD2 (6 bases). The CDR3 has 13 residues. CDR1 is DFQATT, CDR2 SNEGSKA, per germline (reference sequence). The CDR3 DNA sequence: TGCAGTACTAGAGAACGGGGGATCGAGACCCAGTACTTC. Amino acid sequence: CSTRERGIETQYF.

Only a few counts were recorded for this clonotype. V usage is TRBV7-9 and J usage is TRBJ2-2, with D uncertain. V was trimmed by 5 bases and J by 0 bases, leaving 13 bases between them. Germline assignment: CDR1 SEHNR and CDR2 FQNEAQ (reference sequence). The CDR3 length is 16 residues. The CDR3 loop reads CASSPPRSPNTGELFF. The CDR3 DNA sequence: TGTGCCAGCAGCCCTCCGCGGAGCCCGAACACCGGGGAGCTGTTTTTT.

The V gene is TRBV19, the J gene TRBJ1-2, with 9 bases fitting TRBD1. The CDR3 totals 17 residues. CDR1 LNHDA and CDR2 SQIVND come from the germline V gene (reference sequence). V shed 4 bases, J shed 4 bases, and the junction held 13 bases outside the gene matches. CDR3 DNA: TGTGCCAGTAGTACCTCCGGGACAGGGTTCGCCCCCTATGGCTACACCTTC. This codes for CASSTSGTGFAPYGYTF. The full variable domain, completed using reference TRBV19 and TRBJ1-2, is DGGITQSPKYLFRKEGQNVTLSCEQNLNHDAMYWYRQDPGQGLRLIYYSQIVNDFQKGDIAEGYSVSREKKESFPLTVTSAQKNPTAFYLCASSTSGTGFAPYGYTFGSGTRLTVV.

The chain recombines TRBV5-1 with TRBJ2-6, with 7 bases fitting TRBD1. CDR1 and CDR2 (germline): SGHRS, YFSETQ. Losses at the gene ends were 3 bases for V and 0 bases for J; bases not matched to a gene: 6. This CDR3 is 17 amino acids long. Here the CDR3 reads CASSYRGTGSGANVLTF. CDR3 DNA sequence: TGCGCCAGCAGCTACAGGGGAACAGGCTCTGGGGCCAACGTCCTGACTTTC.

This rearrangement joins TRBV27 to TRBJ2-1, with a possible D match to TRBD1 (7 bases). From germline, CDR1 is MNHEY and CDR2 SMNVEV (reference sequence). There are 16 residues in the CDR3. V dropped 2 bases and J dropped 0 bases, with 11 bases sitting between them. CDR3 region: CASSLPGGSSYNEQFF. For the CDR3, the DNA is TGTGCCAGCAGTTTACCAGGGGGGAGCTCCTACAATGAGCAGTTCTTC.

This clonotype was detected many times. V gene TRBV4-3 combines with J gene TRBJ1-2; D possibly corresponds to TRBD1 (6 bases). The CDR3 consists of 18 residues. The V end was cut by 2 bases, the J end by 1 base, with 20 bases between. Germline V gene lookup returns CDR1 LGHNA and CDR2 YSLEER. The CDR3 sequence: CASSQTPPRAGVNYGYTF. For the CDR3, the DNA is TGCGCCAGCAGCCAAACCCCCCCGCGGGCAGGGGTTAACTATGGCTACACCTTC.

This clonotype was seen repeatedly, ten times or more. This chain joins TRBV27 and TRBJ1-5; D ambiguous. The CDR3 loop spans 13 amino acids. Trimming pared 4 bases from V and 4 bases from J, leaving 8 bases between. Germline V CDR1 and CDR2: MNHEY, SMNVEV (reference sequence). The CDR3 spells CASSYGVNQPQHF. In DNA, the CDR3 is TGTGCCAGCAGTTACGGGGTTAATCAGCCCCAGCATTTT.

The chain combines TRBV6-1 with TRBJ1-3; no clear D gene. The CDR3 sequence is 13 residues long. Germline CDR1 reads MNHNS; CDR2 reads SASEGT. Trimming took off 7 bases at V and 0 bases at J, with 7 bases between the two ends. The CDR3 DNA reads TGTGCCAGCACCCGGGGCTCTGGAAACACCATATATTTT. Translation gives CASTRGSGNTIYF.

For this clonotype: This may come from a read error, since a much larger clone is one base off. The V gene is TRBV6-2 or TRBV6-3, the J gene TRBJ2-3; the D is unclear. Germline V gene sequence: CDR1 MNHEY, CDR2 SVGEGT. Deletions cut 6 bases from V and 6 bases from J, with 10 bases between. The CDR3 length is 12 residues. The CDR3 reads CASSKIADTQYF. The DNA of the CDR3 is TGTGCCAGCAGCAAGATCGCGGATACGCAGTATTTT.

This clonotype has only a few counts. J is TRBJ2-5 and V is TRBV12-3 or TRBV12-4; 9 bases are shared with TRBD1. The J segment lost 4 bases and the V segment lost 5 bases, leaving 11 bases of the junction unmatched. The CDR3 sequence is 16 residues long. The CDR3 here is CASSLPGTGYPETQYF. The DNA of the CDR3 is TGTGCCAGCAGTCTCCCCGGGACAGGGTATCCAGAGACCCAGTACTTC.

J is TRBJ1-2 and V is TRBV6-1, with a tentative D call TRBD1 (5 bases). Germline CDR1 MNHNS, CDR2 SASEGT. The CDR3 runs 16 residues. V lost 4 bases and J lost 4, with 19 bases in between. CDR3 coding DNA: TGTGCCAGCAGTGGGAGAAACCTACAGGCCTCCTATGGCTACACCTTC. This codes for CASSGRNLQASYGYTF.

The chain combines TRBV27 with TRBJ1-5; possibly TRBD1 for D (6 bases). This CDR3 is 13 amino acids long. Trimming pared 5 bases from V and 7 bases from J, leaving 12 bases between. Per germline, CDR1 MNHEY and CDR2 SMNVEV (reference sequence). CDR3 amino acids: CASSGRGGQPQHF. In DNA form, the CDR3 reads TGTGCCAGCAGTGGCAGGGGAGGGCAGCCCCAGCATTTT.

This clonotype was seen more than once but under ten times. The chain is built from TRBV3-1 and TRBJ1-3; TRBD1 is a possible D gene (6 bases). The germline V and J ends were trimmed by 1 base and 4 bases, with 11 bases remaining between them. CDR3 length: 15 residues. Germline V gene lookup returns CDR1 LGHDT and CDR2 YNNKEL (reference sequence). The CDR3 here is CASSQVDRSGNTIYF. The CDR3 bases are TGTGCCAGCAGCCAAGTCGACAGGTCAGGAAACACCATATATTTT.

This clonotype was observed many times. The chain links TRBV27 to TRBJ2-3; the match to TRBD2 covers 8 bases. The junction had 5 bases not matched to a gene; V was cut back by 6 bases and J by 0 bases. Germline values: CDR1 MNHEY, CDR2 SMNVEV (reference sequence). This CDR3 is built from 15 residues. Written as DNA, the CDR3 is TGTGCCAGCAGAGAAGCGGGGGCTAGCACAGATACGCAGTATTTT. It yields the protein CASREAGASTDTQYF.

This clonotype occurred a few times. V is TRBV7-2 and J is TRBJ2-7, with 7 bases fitting TRBD2. CDR3 length: 14 amino acids. J lost 7 bases, V lost 1 base, and 7 bases had no gene match. Germline V gene sequence: CDR1 SGHTA, CDR2 FQGNSA. DNA of the CDR3: TGTGCCAGCAGCTTAGTACCTGGGGGGGGGGAGCAGTACTTC. It specifies CASSLVPGGGEQYF.